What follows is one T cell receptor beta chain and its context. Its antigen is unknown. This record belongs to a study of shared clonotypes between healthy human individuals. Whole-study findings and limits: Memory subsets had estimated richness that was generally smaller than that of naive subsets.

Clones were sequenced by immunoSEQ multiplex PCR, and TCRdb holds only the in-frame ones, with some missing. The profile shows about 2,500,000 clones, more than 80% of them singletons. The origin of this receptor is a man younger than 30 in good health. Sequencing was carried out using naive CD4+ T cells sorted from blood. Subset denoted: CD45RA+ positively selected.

DNA for the CDR3: TGTGCCAGCAGCGTAGGTAGTACCACCTACGAGCAGTACTTC. This sequence encodes CASSVGSTTYEQYF. V usage is TRBV9 and J usage is TRBJ2-7, with D uncertain. Trimming stripped 0 bases from V and 2 bases from J, with 9 bases between. Germline loops: CDR1 SGDLS, CDR2 YYNGEE. The CDR3 totals 14 residues.